A selection of T cell receptor beta chains follows, all from one sample in a study of blood T cell repertoires in COVID-19. The repertoire was sequenced with immunoSEQ multiplex PCR; TCRdb's copy has only in-frame clones and lacks some. The table shows nearly 65,000 clones, with about 86% occurring only once. The source material was peripheral blood. The receptor set was obtained from a human donor in a cohort sampled during active COVID-19. CDR3s include the opening cysteine and the closing phenylalanine or tryptophan. A D gene is named only where the DNA matches it firmly. The size entry is marked missing in some rows and otherwise reads once, few, many or a size class.

cdr3_nt cdr3_aa v_call clone_size d_call j_call
TGTGCCAGCAGTTTGGAGGGAAACACCATATATTTT CASSLEGNTIYF TRBV12-3/TRBV12-4 - - TRBJ1-3
TGTGCCAGCAGTTCGACAGGGGGCCTGGAAGAGAGCACCGATACGCAGTATTTT CASSSTGGLEESTDTQYF TRBV28 - TRBD1 TRBJ2-3
TGTGCCAGCAGCTTAAGACAGGGGCTATACGAGCAGTACTTC CASSLRQGLYEQYF TRBV11-2 - TRBD1 TRBJ2-7
TGTGCCAGCAGCTTAGTGGTGGGGCGCCTGAACGAGCAGTACTTC CASSLVVGRLNEQYF TRBV7-2 few - TRBJ2-7
TGTGCCAGCAGCGCTGGGACTAGCGGTGGGGAGACCCAGTACTTC CASSAGTSGGETQYF TRBV9 - TRBD2 TRBJ2-5
TGCGCCAGCAGCCACGGACAGTCATCCGGGGAGCTGTTTTTT CASSHGQSSGELFF TRBV4-3 - - TRBJ2-2
TGTGCCAGCAGTTATGGCGGCTCTGGGGCCAACGTCCTGACTTTC CASSYGGSGANVLTF TRBV6-2/TRBV6-3 few - TRBJ2-6
TGTGCCAGCTCGCCGCCAGGGGTTGGCTCTGGAAACACCATATATTTT CASSPPGVGSGNTIYF TRBV18 - - TRBJ1-3
TGCGCCAGCAGCTTAGCAGGGTTGACCTACGAGCAGTACTTC CASSLAGLTYEQYF TRBV5-1 - - TRBJ2-7
TGCGCCAGCAGCCGAGATAGGACAGCCTACGAGCAGTACTTC CASSRDRTAYEQYF TRBV4-3 - - TRBJ2-7
TGTGCCAGCAGCTTAGTCGCAGGGGAAGCTACGCAGTACTTC CASSLVAGEATQYF TRBV7-9 - - TRBJ2-7
TGTGCCAGCAGCGTAGGACTTATGGAGGGGATGAACACTGAAGCTTTCTTT CASSVGLMEGMNTEAFF TRBV9 - - TRBJ1-1
TGTGCCAGCAGCTTAGGCTCCGGGACAGGGGCCAATGAGCAGTTCTTC CASSLGSGTGANEQFF TRBV7-2 - TRBD1 TRBJ2-1
TGTGCCAGCAGCTTAGCTACAGGGTACACCGGGGAGCTGTTTTTT CASSLATGYTGELFF TRBV7-9 - - TRBJ2-2